The TCR beta chain described here comes from a study of OX40 agonist ivuxolimab in advanced cancers. For the study at large: Six ivuxolimab dose levels, 0.01 to 10 mg/kg, were given intravenously every 2 weeks. Study-level findings and limits: Blood T cells, both CD4+ and CD8+, expanded clonally by week 6 at 0.1 to 3.0 mg/kg.

Samples were taken at baseline and on day 1 of cycles 4 and 7. This clone was recorded a few times. Its antigen is undetermined. Profiled with immunoSEQ multiplex PCR; TCRdb holds only in-frame clones, not every one. The sample contains 65,000 to 85,000 clones, about nine tenths of which appear only once. V was clipped by 0 bases and J by 9 bases, with 6 bases between them. The CDR3 sequence is 13 residues long. CDR1 is SEHNR, CDR2 FQNEAQ, per germline (reference sequence). The sample in question was CD4+ or CD8+ T cells sorted from blood, obtained in a trial of the OX40 agonist ivuxolimab. The rearrangement links TRBV7-9 to TRBJ1-6; D is undetermined. This receptor was identified in an adult with an advanced solid tumor such as melanoma, head and neck, liver or kidney cancer. The CDR3 region is CASSLAPVSPLHF. The CDR3 DNA sequence: TGTGCCAGCAGCTTAGCCCCAGTTTCACCCCTCCACTTT.